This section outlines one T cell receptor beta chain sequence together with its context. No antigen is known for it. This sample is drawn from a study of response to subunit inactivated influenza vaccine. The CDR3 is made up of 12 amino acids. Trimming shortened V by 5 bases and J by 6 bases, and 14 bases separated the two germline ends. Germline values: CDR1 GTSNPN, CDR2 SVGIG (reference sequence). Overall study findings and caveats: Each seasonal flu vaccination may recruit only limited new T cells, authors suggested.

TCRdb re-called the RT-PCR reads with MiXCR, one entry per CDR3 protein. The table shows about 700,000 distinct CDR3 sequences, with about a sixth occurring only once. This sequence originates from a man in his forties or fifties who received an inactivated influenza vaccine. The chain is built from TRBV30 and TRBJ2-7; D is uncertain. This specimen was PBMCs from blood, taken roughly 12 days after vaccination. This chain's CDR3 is CAWGQRVGEQYF. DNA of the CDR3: TGTGCCTGGGGGCAAAGGGTTGGCGAGCAGTACTTC.